This TCR beta chain was recovered during a study of T cells in Graves' hyperthyroidism and ophthalmopathy. About this clonotype: Its cognate antigen is unknown.

There were TCR beta CDR3 regions amplified from RNA transcripts. During a first-round RT-PCR of the TCR CDR3, the HTBI primer set was used. Via MiXCR, TCRdb re-called the multiplex PCR reads, giving one row per CDR3 protein. The data contain approximately 700,000 distinct CDR3 sequences, roughly 17% of them singletons. General study findings and limits: Stable hyperthyroidism was told apart from ophthalmopathy by a model built on 13 V-J features.

The sample was blood. The TCR sequence derives from a man aged 18 to 30 with Graves' hyperthyroidism.

The CDR3 DNA is TGTGCCAGCAGTTACTCCTCGCAGGGGCGAGGGAACACTGAAGCTTTCTTT. It is translated as CASSYSSQGRGNTEAFF. The chain couples TRBV6-5 to TRBJ1-1; possibly TRBD1 for D (6 bases). Germline loops: CDR1 MNHEY, CDR2 SVGAGI. Trimming left V 0 bases short and J 1 base short, with 15 bases between. The CDR3 spans 17 residues.